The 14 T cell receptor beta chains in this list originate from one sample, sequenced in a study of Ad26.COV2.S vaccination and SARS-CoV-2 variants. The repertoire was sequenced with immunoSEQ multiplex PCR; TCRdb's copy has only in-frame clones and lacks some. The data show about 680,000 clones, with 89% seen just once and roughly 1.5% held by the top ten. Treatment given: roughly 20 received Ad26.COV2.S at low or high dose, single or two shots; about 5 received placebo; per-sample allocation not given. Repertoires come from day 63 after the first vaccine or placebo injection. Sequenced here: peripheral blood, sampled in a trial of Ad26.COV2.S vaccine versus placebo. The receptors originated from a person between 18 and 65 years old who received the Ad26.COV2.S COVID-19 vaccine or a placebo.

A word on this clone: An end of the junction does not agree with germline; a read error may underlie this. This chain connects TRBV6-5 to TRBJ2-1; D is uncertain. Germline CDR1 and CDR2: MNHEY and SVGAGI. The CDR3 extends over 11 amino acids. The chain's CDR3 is CASSYASILIF. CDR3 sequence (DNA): TGTGCCAGCAGTTACGCTAGTATCTTAATCTTC.

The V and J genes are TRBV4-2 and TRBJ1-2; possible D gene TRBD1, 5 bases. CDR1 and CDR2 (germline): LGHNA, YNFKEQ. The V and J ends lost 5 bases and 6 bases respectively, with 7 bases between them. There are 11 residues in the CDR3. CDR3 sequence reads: CASSEGDGYTF. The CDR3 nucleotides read TGTGCCAGCAGCGAAGGGGATGGCTACACCTTC.

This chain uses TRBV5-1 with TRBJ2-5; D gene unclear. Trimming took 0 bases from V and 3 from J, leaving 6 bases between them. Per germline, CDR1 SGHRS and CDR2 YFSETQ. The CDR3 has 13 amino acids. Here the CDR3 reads CASSLERKETQYF. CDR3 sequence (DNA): TGCGCCAGCAGCTTGGAACGGAAAGAGACCCAGTACTTC.

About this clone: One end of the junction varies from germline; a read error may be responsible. The DNA of the CDR3 is TGTGCCAGCAGTCCGAGCGAGACTAGCCTCCGGGGCTTC. It translates to CASSPSETSLRGF. The chain couples TRBV27 to TRBJ2-7; TRBD2 matches 7 bases. Per the germline V gene, CDR1 is MNHEY and CDR2 is SMNVEV (reference sequence). This CDR3 contains 13 residues.

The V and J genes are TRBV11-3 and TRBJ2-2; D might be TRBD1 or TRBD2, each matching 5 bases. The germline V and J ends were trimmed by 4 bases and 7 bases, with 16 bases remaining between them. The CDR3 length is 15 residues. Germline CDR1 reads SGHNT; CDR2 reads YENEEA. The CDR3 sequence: CASSSGTGHIGELFF. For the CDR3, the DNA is TGTGCCAGCAGCTCAGGGACCGGGCACATCGGGGAGCTGTTTTTT.

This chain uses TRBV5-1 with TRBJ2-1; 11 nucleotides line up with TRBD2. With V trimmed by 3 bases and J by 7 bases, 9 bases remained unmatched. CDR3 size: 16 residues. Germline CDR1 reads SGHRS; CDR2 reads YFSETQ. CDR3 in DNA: TGCGCCAGCAGCTCGGGACTAGCGGTTTCAGGGAATGAGCAGTTCTTC. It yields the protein CASSSGLAVSGNEQFF.

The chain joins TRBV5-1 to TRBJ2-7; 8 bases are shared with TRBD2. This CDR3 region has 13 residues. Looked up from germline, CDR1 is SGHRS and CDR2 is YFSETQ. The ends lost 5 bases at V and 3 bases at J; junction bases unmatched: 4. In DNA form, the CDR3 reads TGCGCCAGCAGGGGGAGCGGGAGCTACGAGCAGTACTTC. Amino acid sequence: CASRGSGSYEQYF.

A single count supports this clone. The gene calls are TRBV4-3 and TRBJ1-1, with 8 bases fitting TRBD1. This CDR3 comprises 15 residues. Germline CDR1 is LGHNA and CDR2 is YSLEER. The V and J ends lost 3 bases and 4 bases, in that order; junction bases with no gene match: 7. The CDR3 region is CASSQTTGASTEAFF. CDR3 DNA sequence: TGCGCCAGCAGCCAGACGACAGGGGCGAGCACTGAAGCTTTCTTT.

CDR3 loop: CSQRGGNTIYF. CDR3 nucleotide sequence: TGCAGCCAGAGAGGAGGAAACACCATATATTTT. The V gene is TRBV20-1, the J gene TRBJ1-3, with D unresolved. The CDR3 consists of 11 residues. The germline V gene encodes CDR1 DFQATT and CDR2 SNEGSKA (reference sequence).

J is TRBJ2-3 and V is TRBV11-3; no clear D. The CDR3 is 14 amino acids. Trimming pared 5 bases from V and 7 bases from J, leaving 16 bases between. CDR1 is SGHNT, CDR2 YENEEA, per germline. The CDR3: CASSPPGLANTQYF. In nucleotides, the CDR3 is TGTGCCAGCAGCCCCCCGGGCTTAGCTAATACGCAGTATTTT. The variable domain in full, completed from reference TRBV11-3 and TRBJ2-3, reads EAGVVQSPRYKIIEKKQPVAFWCNPISGHNTLYWYLQNLGQGPELLIRYENEEAVDDSQLPKDRFSAERLKGVDSTLKIQPAELGDSAVYLCASSPPGLANTQYFGPGTRLTVL.

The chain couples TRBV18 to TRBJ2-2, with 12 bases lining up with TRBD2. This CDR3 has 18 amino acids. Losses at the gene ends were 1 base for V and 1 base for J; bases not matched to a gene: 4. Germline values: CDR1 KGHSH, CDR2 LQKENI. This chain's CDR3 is CASSPLTSGRGNTGELFF. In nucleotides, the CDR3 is TGTGCCAGCTCACCACTGACTAGCGGGAGAGGGAACACCGGGGAGCTGTTTTTT.

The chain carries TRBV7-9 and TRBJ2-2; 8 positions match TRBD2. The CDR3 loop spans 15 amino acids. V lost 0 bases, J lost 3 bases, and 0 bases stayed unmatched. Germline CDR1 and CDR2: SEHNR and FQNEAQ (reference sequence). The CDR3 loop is CASSLALADTGELFF. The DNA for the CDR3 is TGTGCCAGCAGCTTAGCACTAGCGGACACCGGGGAGCTGTTTTTT.

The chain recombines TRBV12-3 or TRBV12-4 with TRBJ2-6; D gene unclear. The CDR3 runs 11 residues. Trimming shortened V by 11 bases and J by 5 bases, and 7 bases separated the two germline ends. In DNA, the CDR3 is TGTGCCGCAGAATGGGCCAACGTCCTGACTTTC. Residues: CAAEWANVLTF.

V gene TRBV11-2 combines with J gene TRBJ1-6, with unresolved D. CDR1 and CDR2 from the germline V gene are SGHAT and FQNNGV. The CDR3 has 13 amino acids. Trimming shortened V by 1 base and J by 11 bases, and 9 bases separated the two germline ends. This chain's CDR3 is CASSLGAGAPLHF. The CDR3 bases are TGTGCCAGCAGCTTAGGGGCCGGAGCACCCCTCCACTTT.